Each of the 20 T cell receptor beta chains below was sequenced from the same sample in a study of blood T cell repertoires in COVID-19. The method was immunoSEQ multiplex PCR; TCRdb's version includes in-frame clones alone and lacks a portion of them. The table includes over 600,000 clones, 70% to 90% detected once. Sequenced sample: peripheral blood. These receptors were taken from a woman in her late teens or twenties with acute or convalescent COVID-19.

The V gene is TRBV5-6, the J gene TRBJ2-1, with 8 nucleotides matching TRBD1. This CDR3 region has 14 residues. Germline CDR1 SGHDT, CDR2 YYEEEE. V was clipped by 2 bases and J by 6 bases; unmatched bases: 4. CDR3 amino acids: CASSFPGQANEQFF. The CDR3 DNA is TGTGCCAGCAGCTTCCCGGGACAGGCCAATGAGCAGTTCTTC. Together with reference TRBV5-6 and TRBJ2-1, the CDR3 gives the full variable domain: DAGVTQSPTHLIKTRGQQVTLRCSPKSGHDTVSWYQQALGQGPQFIFQYYEEEERQRGNFPDRFSGHQFPNYSSELNVNALLLGDSALYLCASSFPGQANEQFFGPGTRLTVL.

CDR3 sequence reads: CASGWLQGALTEAFF. The CDR3 nucleotides are TGTGCTAGTGGTTGGTTGCAGGGGGCGCTGACTGAAGCTTTCTTT. This chain links TRBV12-5 with TRBJ1-1; 8 bases map to TRBD1. Germline loops: CDR1 LGHNT, CDR2 FRNRAP. J was trimmed by 5 bases and V by 4 bases; bases with no gene match: 9. This CDR3 is 15 amino acids long.

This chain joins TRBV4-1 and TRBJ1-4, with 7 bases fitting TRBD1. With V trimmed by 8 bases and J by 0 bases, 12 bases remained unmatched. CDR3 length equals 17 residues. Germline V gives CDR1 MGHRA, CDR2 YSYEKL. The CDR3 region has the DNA TGCGCCAGCCGGGAACGGACAGGCCCTGCAACTAATGAAAAACTGTTTTTT. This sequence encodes CASRERTGPATNEKLFF.

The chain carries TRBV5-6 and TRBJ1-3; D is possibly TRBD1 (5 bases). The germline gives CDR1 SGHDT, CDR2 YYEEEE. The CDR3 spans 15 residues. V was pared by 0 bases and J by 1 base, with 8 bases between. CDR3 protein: CASSLETASGNTIYF. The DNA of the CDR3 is TGTGCCAGCAGCTTGGAGACAGCTTCTGGAAACACCATATATTTT.

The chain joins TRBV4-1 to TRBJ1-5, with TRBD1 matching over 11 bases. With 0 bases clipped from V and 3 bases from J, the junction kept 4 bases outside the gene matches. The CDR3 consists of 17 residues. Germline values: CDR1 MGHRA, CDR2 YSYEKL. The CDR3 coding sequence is TGCGCCAGCAGCCAAGATGGGACAGGGGGACCCAATCAGCCCCAGCATTTT. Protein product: CASSQDGTGGPNQPQHF.

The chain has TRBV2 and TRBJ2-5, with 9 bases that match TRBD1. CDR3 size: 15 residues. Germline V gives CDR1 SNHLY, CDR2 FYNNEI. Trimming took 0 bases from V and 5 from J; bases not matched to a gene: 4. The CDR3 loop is CASSEARDRVETQYF. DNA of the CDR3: TGTGCCAGCAGTGAAGCCCGGGACAGGGTCGAGACCCAGTACTTC.

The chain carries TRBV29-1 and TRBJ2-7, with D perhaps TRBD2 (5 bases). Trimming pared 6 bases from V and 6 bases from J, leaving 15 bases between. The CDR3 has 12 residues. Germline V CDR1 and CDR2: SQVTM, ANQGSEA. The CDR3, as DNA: TGCAGCGTGGCGACGAAGGCGGGCGAGCAGTACTTC. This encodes CSVATKAGEQYF.

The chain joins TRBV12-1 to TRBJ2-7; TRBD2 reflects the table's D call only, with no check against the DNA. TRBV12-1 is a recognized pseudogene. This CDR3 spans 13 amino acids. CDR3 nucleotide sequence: TGTGCCGGACATAGCGGGGCCTCCTACGAGCAGTACTTC. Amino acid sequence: CAGHSGASYEQYF.

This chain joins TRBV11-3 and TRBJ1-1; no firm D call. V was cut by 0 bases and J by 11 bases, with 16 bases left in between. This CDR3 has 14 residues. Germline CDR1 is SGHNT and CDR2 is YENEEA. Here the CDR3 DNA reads TGTGCCAGCAGCTTAGAAGGGCACGGCACGGGGGCTTTCTTT. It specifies CASSLEGHGTGAFF.

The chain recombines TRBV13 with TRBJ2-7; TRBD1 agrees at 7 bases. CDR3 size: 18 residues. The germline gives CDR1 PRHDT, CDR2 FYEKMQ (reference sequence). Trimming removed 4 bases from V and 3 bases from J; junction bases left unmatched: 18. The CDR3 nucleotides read TGTGCCAGCAGCTCTGGGACAGACGGCACTTTGGTGGGCTACGAGCAGTACTTC. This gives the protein CASSSGTDGTLVGYEQYF. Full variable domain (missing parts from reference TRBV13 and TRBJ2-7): AAGVIQSPRHLIKEKRETATLKCYPIPRHDTVYWYQQGPGQDPQFLISFYEKMQSDKGSIPDRFSAQQFSDYHSELNMSSLELGDSALYFCASSSGTDGTLVGYEQYFGPGTRLTVT.

CDR3 residues: CASSQGLAGVLNEQFF. The CDR3 nucleotides read TGCGCCAGCAGCCAGGGACTAGCGGGGGTCTTGAATGAGCAGTTCTTC. This chain links TRBV4-1 with TRBJ2-1, with TRBD2 matching over 14 bases. J was trimmed by 7 bases and V by 3 bases; bases with no gene match: 5. Germline V gene lookup returns CDR1 MGHRA and CDR2 YSYEKL. The CDR3 has 16 residues.

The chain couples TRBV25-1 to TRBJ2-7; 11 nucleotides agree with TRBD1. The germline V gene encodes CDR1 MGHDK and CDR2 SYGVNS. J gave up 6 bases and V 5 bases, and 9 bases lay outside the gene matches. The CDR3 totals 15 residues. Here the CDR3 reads CASSSLGQGGSEQYF. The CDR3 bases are TGTGCCAGCAGTAGTCTGGGACAGGGGGGAAGCGAGCAGTACTTC.

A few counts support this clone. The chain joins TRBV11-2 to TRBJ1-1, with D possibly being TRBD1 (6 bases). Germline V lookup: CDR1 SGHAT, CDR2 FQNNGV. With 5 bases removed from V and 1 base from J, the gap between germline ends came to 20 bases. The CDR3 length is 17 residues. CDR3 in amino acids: CASSTPGRGHTNTEAFF. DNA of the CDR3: TGTGCCAGCAGCACGCCCGGCAGGGGACATACGAACACTGAAGCTTTCTTT.

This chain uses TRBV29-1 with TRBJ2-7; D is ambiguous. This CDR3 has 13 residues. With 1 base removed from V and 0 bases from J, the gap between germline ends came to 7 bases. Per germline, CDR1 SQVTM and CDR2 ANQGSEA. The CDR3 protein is CSVEGPPSYEQYF. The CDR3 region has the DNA TGCAGCGTTGAAGGGCCCCCCTCCTACGAGCAGTACTTC.

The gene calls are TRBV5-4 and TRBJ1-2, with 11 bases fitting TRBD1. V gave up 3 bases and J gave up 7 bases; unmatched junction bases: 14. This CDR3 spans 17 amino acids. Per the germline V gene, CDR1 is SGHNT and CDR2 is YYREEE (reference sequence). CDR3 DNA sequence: TGTGCCAGCAGCTCCCACAAGAGTCCGGGACAGGGGGTTGGCTACACCTTC. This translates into CASSSHKSPGQGVGYTF.

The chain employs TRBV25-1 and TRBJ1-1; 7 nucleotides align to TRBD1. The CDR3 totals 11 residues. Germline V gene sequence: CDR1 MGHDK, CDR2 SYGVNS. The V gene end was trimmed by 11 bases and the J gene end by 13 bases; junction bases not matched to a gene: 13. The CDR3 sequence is CAARGQAVDFF. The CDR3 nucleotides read TGTGCCGCCCGAGGACAGGCTGTTGATTTCTTT.

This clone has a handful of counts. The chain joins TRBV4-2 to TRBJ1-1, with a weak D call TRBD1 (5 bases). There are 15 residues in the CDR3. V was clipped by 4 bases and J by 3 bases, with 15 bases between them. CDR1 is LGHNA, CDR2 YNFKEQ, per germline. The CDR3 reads CASSPRGGDDTEAFF. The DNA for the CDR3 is TGTGCCAGCAGCCCCCGTGGGGGGGATGACACTGAAGCTTTCTTT.

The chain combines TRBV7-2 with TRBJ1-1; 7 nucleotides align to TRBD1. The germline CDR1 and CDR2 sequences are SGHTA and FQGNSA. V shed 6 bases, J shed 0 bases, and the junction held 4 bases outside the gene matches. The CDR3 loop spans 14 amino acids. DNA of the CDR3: TGTGCCAGCAGATCCGACAGGGTGAACACTGAAGCTTTCTTT. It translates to CASRSDRVNTEAFF.

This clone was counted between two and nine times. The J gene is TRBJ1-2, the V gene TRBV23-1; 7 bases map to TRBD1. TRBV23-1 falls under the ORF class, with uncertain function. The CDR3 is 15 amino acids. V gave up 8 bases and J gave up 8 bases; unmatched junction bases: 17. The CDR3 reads CASESRQGGMWGYTF. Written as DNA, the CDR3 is TGCGCCAGCGAAAGCAGACAGGGCGGGATGTGGGGCTACACCTTC.

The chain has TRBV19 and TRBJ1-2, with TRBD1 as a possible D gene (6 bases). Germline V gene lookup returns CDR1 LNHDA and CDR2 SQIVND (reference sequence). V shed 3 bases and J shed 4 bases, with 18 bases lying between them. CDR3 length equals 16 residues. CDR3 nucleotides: TGTGCCAGTAGTATCTTGGGGGACAACCCTATCTATGGCTACACCTTC. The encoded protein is CASSILGDNPIYGYTF.